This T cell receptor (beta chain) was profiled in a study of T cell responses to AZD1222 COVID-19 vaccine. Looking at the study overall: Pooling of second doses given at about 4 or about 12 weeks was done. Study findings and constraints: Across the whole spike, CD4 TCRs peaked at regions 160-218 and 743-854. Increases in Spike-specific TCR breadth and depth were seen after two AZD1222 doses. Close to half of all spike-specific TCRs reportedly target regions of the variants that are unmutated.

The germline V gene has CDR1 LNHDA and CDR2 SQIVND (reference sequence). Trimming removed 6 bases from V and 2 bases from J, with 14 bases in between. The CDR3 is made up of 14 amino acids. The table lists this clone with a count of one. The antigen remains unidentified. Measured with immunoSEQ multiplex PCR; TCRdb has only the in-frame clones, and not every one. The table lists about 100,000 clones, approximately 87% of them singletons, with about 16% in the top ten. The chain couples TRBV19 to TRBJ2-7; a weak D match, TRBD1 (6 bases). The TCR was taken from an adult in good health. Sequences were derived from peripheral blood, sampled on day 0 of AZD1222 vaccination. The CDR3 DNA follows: TGTGCCAGTAGCCAGACAGGCAGGACCTACGAGCAGTACTTC. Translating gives CASSQTGRTYEQYF.